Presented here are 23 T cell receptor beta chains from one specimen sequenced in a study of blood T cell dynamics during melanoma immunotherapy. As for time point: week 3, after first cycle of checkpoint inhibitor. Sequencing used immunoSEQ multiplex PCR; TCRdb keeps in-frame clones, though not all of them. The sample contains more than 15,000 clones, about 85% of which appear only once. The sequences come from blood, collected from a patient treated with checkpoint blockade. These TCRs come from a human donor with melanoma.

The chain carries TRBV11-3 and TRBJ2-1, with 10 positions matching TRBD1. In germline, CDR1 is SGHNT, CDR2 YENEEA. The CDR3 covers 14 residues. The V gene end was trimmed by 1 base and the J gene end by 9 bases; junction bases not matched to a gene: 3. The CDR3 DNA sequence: TGTGCCAGCAGCTTAGGGACAGGGGGAGGTGAGCAGTTCTTC. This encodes CASSLGTGGGEQFF.

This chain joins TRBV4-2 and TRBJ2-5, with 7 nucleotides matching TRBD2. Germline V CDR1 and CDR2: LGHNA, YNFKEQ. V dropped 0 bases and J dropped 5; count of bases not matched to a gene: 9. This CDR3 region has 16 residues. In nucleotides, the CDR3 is TGTGCCAGCAGCCAAGACGGGCTAGCGGCTTGGGAGACCCAGTACTTC. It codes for CASSQDGLAAWETQYF.

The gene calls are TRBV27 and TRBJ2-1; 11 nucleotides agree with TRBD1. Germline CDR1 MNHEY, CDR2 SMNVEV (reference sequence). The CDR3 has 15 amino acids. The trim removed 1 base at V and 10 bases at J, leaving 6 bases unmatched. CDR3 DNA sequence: TGTGCCAGCAGTTTATGGGGACAGGGGGTAAGGGAGCAGTTCTTC. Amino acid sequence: CASSLWGQGVREQFF.

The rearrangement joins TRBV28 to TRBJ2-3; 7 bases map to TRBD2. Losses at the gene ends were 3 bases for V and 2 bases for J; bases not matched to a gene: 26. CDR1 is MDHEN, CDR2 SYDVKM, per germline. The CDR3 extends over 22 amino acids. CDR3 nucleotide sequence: TGTGCCAGCAGTTTTACGGGGGTCGGGCTAGCGGAACTCAGACACTACACAGATACGCAGTATTTT. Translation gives CASSFTGVGLAELRHYTDTQYF.

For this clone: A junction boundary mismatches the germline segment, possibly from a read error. In DNA, the CDR3 is TGTGCCAGCCGTTTAACCCCCGGGACAGGGTACGGCTACACCTTC. Translated, it gives CASRLTPGTGYGYTF. The chain is built from TRBV28 and TRBJ1-2, with TRBD1 matching 9 bases. CDR1 MDHEN and CDR2 SYDVKM come from the germline V gene. This CDR3 contains 15 residues.

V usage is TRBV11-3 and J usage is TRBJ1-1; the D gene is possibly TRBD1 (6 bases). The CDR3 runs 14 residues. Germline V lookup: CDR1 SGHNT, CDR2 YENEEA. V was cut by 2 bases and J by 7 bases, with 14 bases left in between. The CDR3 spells CASSLRGGTNEAFF. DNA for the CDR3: TGTGCCAGCAGCTTAAGGGGGGGAACTAATGAAGCTTTCTTT.

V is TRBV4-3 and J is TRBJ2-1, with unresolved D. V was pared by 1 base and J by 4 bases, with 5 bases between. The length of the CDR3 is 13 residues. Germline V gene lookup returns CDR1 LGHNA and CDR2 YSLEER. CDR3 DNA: TGCGCCAGCAGCCAAGTGGGATACAATGAGCAGTTCTTC. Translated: CASSQVGYNEQFF.

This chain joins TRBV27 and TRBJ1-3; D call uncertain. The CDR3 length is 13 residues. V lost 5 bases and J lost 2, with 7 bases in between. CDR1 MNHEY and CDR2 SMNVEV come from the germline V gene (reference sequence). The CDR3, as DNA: TGTGCCAGCAGTGAGGGTACTGGAAACACCATATATTTT. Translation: CASSEGTGNTIYF.

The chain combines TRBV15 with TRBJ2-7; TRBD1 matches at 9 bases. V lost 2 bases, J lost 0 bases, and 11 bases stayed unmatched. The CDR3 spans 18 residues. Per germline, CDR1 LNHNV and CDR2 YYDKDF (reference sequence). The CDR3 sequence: CATSRSPGQGPYSYEQYF. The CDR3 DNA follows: TGTGCCACCAGCAGATCACCGGGACAGGGACCCTACTCCTACGAGCAGTACTTC. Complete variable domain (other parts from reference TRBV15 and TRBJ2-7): DAMVIQNPRYQVTQFGKPVTLSCSQTLNHNVMYWYQQKSSQAPKLLFHYYDKDFNNEADTPDNFQSRRPNTSFCFLDIRSPGLGDTAMYLCATSRSPGQGPYSYEQYFGPGTRLTVT.

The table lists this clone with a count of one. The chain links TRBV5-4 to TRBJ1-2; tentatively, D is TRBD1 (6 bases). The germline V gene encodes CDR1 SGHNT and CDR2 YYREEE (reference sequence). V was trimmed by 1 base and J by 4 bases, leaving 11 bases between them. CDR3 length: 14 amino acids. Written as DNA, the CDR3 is TGTGCCAGCAGCTTGAACAGGGCGAGCTATGGCTACACCTTC. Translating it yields CASSLNRASYGYTF.

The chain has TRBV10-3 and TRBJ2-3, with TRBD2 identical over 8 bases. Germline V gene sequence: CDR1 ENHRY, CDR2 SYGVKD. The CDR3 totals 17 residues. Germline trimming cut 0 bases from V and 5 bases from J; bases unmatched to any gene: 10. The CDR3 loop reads CAISESTPSGREDTQYF. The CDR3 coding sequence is TGTGCCATCAGTGAGTCGACCCCTAGCGGGCGAGAAGATACGCAGTATTTT.

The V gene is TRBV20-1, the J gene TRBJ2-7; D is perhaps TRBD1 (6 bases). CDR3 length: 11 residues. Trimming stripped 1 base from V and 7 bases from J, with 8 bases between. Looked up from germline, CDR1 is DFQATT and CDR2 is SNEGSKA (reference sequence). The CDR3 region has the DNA TGCAGTGCTAGAGCAGGGGAGGAGCAGTACTTC. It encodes CSARAGEEQYF.

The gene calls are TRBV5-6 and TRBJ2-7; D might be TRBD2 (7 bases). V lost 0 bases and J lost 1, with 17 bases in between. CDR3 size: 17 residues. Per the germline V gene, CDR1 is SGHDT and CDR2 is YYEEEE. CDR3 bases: TGTGCCAGCAGCTTGGTAAGGGGCGGGGGCAGGTCCTACGAGCAGTACTTC. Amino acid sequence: CASSLVRGGGRSYEQYF.

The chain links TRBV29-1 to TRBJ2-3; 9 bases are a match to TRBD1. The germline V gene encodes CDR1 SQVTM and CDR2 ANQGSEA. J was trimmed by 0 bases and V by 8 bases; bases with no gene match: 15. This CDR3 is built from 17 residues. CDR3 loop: CSIPGQGYPLSTDTQYF. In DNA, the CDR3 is TGCAGCATCCCGGGACAGGGTTATCCTCTTAGCACAGATACGCAGTATTTT.

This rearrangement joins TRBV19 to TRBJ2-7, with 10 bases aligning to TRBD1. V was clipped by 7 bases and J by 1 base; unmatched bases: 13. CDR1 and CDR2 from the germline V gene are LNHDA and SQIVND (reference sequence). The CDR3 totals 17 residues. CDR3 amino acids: CASTPPGTGVGSYEQYF. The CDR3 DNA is TGTGCCAGTACCCCCCCCGGGACAGGGGTGGGATCCTACGAGCAGTACTTC.

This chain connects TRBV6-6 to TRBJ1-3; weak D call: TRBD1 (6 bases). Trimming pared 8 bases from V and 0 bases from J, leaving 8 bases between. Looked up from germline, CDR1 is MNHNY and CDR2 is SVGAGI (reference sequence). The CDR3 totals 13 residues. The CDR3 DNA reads TGTGCCAGCCAGGGGAACTCTGGAAACACCATATATTTT. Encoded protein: CASQGNSGNTIYF.

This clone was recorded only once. In DNA form, the CDR3 reads TGTGCCAGCAGCTTAGGGCCCGGACTAGTTCCCCACGAGCAGTACTTC. Protein: CASSLGPGLVPHEQYF. The chain links TRBV7-9 to TRBJ2-5; 7 bases fit TRBD2. Near its end, the DNA agrees better with TRBJ2-7, so the J call may be wrong. This CDR3 has 16 amino acids. Looked up from germline, CDR1 is SEHNR and CDR2 is FQNEAQ (reference sequence).

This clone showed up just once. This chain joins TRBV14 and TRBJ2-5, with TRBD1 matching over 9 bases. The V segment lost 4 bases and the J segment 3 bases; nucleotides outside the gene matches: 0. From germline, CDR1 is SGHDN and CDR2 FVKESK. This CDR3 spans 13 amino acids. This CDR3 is CASSRQGEETQYF. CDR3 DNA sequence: TGTGCCAGCAGCCGACAGGGGGAAGAGACCCAGTACTTC.

The CDR3 reads CASSDGGQGNEQFF. The CDR3 DNA reads TGTGCCAGCAGTGATGGGGGGCAGGGTAATGAGCAGTTCTTC. This chain links TRBV28 with TRBJ2-1; either TRBD1 or TRBD2 may supply D (6 bases each). V was shortened by 5 bases and J by 7 bases, with 15 bases between the two germline ends. The CDR3 runs 14 residues. Looked up from germline, CDR1 is MDHEN and CDR2 is SYDVKM.

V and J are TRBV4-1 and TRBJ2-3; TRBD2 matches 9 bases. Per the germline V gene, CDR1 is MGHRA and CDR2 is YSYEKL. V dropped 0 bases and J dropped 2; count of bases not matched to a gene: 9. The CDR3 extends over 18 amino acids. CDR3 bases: TGCGCCAGCAGCCAAGACAATTTTTTAGCGGGAGACACAGATACGCAGTATTTT. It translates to CASSQDNFLAGDTDTQYF.

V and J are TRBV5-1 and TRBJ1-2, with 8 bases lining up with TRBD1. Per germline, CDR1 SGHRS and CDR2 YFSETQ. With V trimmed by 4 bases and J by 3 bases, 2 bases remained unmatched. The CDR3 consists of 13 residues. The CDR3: CASSVQGDYGYTF. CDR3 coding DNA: TGCGCCAGCAGCGTACAGGGGGACTATGGCTACACCTTC.

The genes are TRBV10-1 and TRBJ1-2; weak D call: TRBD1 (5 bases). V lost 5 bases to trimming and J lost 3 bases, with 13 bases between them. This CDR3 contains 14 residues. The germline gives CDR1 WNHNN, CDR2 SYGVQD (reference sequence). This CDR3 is CASSTGEGYYGYTF. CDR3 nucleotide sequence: TGCGCCAGCAGTACAGGTGAAGGATACTATGGCTACACCTTC.

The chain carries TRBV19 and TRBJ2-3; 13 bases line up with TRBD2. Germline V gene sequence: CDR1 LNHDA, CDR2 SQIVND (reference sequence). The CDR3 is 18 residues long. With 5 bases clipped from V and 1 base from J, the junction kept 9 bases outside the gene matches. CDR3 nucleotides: TGTGCCAGTAGTTTCGACAGGGGGACTAGCGGGGGCACAGATACGCAGTATTTT. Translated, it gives CASSFDRGTSGGTDTQYF.